This TCR beta chain was found in a study of neurological immune-mediated disorders. Whole-study findings and limits: Because no CDR3 amino acid sequences were shared across subjects by expanded clones, private repertoires were suggested in all groups. The most TCR clonal expansion was seen in HTLV-1-associated myelopathy, whereas the least was seen in multiple sclerosis, below the level in healthy controls.

Many counts were recorded for this clonotype. Its antigen remains unidentified. This CDR3 spans 13 amino acids. CDR1 is SGHVS, CDR2 FQNEAQ, per germline. V was pared by 6 bases and J by 0 bases, with 8 bases between. In every sequencing run, more than 180 million TCR-beta sequences were generated from 15-18 subjects. TCRdb itself ran the 5' RACE reads through MiXCR, one entry per CDR3 protein. The table lists about 81,000 distinct CDR3 sequences, around 4.5% of them singletons. Time point meaning: longitudinal time-point 3. Unsorted libraries were generated from 2 million PBMCs held at -80 degrees C. The clonotype was recovered from a woman aged 55-69 years with multiple sclerosis. Source material: PBMCs. The chain links TRBV7-8 to TRBJ1-1; D gene uncertain. The CDR3 region is CASRPTVNTEAFF. CDR3 DNA sequence: TGTGCCAGCAGACCTACGGTGAACACTGAAGCTTTCTTT.